These 12 T cell receptor beta chains share one sample of origin, sequenced in a study of blood T cell repertoires in COVID-19. Profiled with immunoSEQ multiplex PCR; TCRdb holds only in-frame clones, not every one. The sample holds around 200,000 clones, more than 75% seen once. Sequenced: PBMCs or T cells enriched from blood (not recorded which). These receptors came from a man between 35 and 55 years old with acute COVID-19.

The chain is built from TRBV15 and TRBJ2-7; 8 positions match TRBD1. CDR1 and CDR2 (germline): LNHNV, YYDKDF (reference sequence). V lost 0 bases and J lost 3; bases outside the gene matches: 7. This CDR3 comprises 16 residues. In DNA, the CDR3 is TGTGCCACCAGCAGAGATAGACGACAGGGGATCTACGAGCAGTACTTC. Protein product: CATSRDRRQGIYEQYF.

This clone was recorded a few times. The chain employs TRBV10-3 and TRBJ1-2; D call uncertain. In germline, CDR1 is ENHRY, CDR2 SYGVKD. The CDR3 totals 13 residues. Trimming took 7 bases from V and 1 from J, leaving 10 bases between them. The CDR3, as DNA: TGTGCCATCAATGACGGTCTTAACTATGGCTACACCTTC. It translates to CAINDGLNYGYTF.

This chain joins TRBV3-1 (or the pseudogene TRBV3-2) and TRBJ2-3; TRBD1 might be the D (5 bases). Germline loops: CDR1 LGHDT, CDR2 YNNKEL (reference sequence). V was pared by 6 bases and J by 6 bases, with 16 bases between. There are 14 residues in the CDR3. The CDR3 sequence is CASRPAGLVDTQYF. CDR3 DNA: TGTGCCAGCAGGCCCGCAGGGCTGGTGGATACGCAGTATTTT.

This clone was recorded many times. The V gene is TRBV6-5, the J gene TRBJ1-3; D is unresolved. V dropped 3 bases and J dropped 8 bases, with 5 bases sitting between them. Germline V lookup: CDR1 MNHEY, CDR2 SVGAGI. CDR3 length: 11 residues. This CDR3 is CASSYADTIYF. The CDR3 bases are TGTGCCAGCAGTTATGCGGACACCATATATTTT.

The J gene is TRBJ2-5, the V gene TRBV2; D is perhaps TRBD2 (6 bases). The germline CDR1 and CDR2 sequences are SNHLY and FYNNEI. V dropped 6 bases and J dropped 5 bases, with 13 bases sitting between them. The CDR3 covers 13 residues. The CDR3 DNA reads as TGTGCCAGCAGAGGGGTCCGGGGGGAGACCCAGTACTTC. Translated, it gives CASRGVRGETQYF.

The chain uses TRBV30 and TRBJ2-3; no definite D call. This CDR3 spans 15 amino acids. Germline CDR1 reads GTSNPN; CDR2 reads SVGIG (reference sequence). Trimming left V 3 bases short and J 2 bases short, with 15 bases between. CDR3 DNA sequence: TGTGCCTGGAGCCCCCCCCACGGAGCCACAGATACGCAGTATTTT. Protein sequence: CAWSPPHGATDTQYF.

This chain connects TRBV7-2 to TRBJ2-3, with a weak D call TRBD2 (7 bases). V lost 4 bases to trimming and J lost 4 bases, with 15 bases between them. The CDR3 loop spans 15 amino acids. Germline V gene lookup returns CDR1 SGHTA and CDR2 FQGNSA. The CDR3 DNA reads as TGTGCCAGCAGCTCGGGGGGACATAACTCAGATACGCAGTATTTT. Its protein is CASSSGGHNSDTQYF.

The chain combines TRBV19 with TRBJ1-6; 10 positions agree with TRBD1. The V and J ends lost 4 bases and 12 bases, in that order; junction bases with no gene match: 9. This CDR3 region has 15 residues. The V gene's germline CDR1 is LNHDA and CDR2 SQIVND (reference sequence). CDR3 in amino acids: CASSTRDRGEGPLHF. CDR3 sequence (DNA): TGTGCCAGTAGTACCCGGGACAGGGGAGAAGGACCCCTCCACTTT.

The gene calls are TRBV5-4 and TRBJ1-6, with 8 bases that match TRBD1. J was trimmed by 9 bases and V by 3 bases; bases with no gene match: 8. The CDR3 spans 15 residues. Germline CDR1 reads SGHNT; CDR2 reads YYREEE (reference sequence). The CDR3 protein is CASSWDRLRTSPLHF. CDR3 DNA sequence: TGTGCCAGCAGCTGGGACAGGCTTAGGACTTCACCCCTCCACTTT.

The CDR3: CASKVRDEAFF. DNA of the CDR3: TGTGCCAGCAAGGTGAGGGATGAAGCTTTCTTT. The chain carries TRBV2 and TRBJ1-1; D gene ambiguous. Trimming took off 7 bases at V and 7 bases at J, with 10 bases between the two ends. The CDR3 sequence is 11 residues long. Per the germline V gene, CDR1 is SNHLY and CDR2 is FYNNEI. The variable domain in full, with the rest retrieved from reference TRBV2 and TRBJ1-1, is EPEVTQTPSHQVTQMGQEVILRCVPISNHLYFYWYRQILGQKVEFLVSFYNNEISEKSEIFDDQFSVERPDGSNFTLKIRSTKLEDSAMYFCASKVRDEAFFGQGTRLTVV.

This rearrangement joins TRBV28 to TRBJ1-1, with D unclear. The CDR3 consists of 14 residues. Trimming took 4 bases from V and 1 from J, leaving 10 bases between them. CDR1 and CDR2 (germline): MDHEN, SYDVKM. The CDR3 protein is CASSSKTGNTEAFF. The CDR3 DNA reads as TGTGCCAGCAGTTCTAAGACGGGGAACACTGAAGCTTTCTTT.

The chain employs TRBV28 and TRBJ1-1, with D possibly being TRBD1 (6 bases). Germline V gene lookup returns CDR1 MDHEN and CDR2 SYDVKM. The CDR3 runs to 12 residues. Trimming took 6 bases from V and 5 from J, leaving 10 bases between them. CDR3 in amino acids: CASRGAPTEAFF. The CDR3 nucleotides read TGTGCCAGCAGGGGGGCGCCTACTGAAGCTTTCTTT.